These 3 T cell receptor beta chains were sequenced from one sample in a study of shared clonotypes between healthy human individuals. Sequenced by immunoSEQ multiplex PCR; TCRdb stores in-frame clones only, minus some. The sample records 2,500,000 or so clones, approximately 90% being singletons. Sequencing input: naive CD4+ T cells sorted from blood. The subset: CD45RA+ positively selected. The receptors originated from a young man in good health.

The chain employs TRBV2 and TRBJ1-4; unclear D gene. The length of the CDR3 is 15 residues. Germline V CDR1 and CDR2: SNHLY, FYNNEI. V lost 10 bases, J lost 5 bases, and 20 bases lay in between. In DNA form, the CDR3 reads TGTGCCAACCTTCCGCGCGCAGGAAAGAATGAAAAACTGTTTTTT. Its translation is CANLPRAGKNEKLFF.

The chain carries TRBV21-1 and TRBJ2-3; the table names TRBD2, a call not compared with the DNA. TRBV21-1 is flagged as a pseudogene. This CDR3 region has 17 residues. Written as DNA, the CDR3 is TGTGCCAGCAGCAACGAAACCGGGACTAGCGGGAGAAATACGCAGTATTTT. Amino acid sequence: CASSNETGTSGRNTQYF.

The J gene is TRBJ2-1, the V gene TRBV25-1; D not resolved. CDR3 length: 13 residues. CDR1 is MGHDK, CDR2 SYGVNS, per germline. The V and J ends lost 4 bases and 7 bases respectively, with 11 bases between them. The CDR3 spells CASSAPGRNEQFF. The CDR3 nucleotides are TGTGCCAGCAGTGCCCCCGGACGTAATGAGCAGTTCTTC.